Each of the 7 T cell receptor beta chains below was sequenced from the same sample in a study of response to subunit inactivated influenza vaccine. TCRdb re-called the RT-PCR reads with MiXCR, one entry per CDR3 protein. This sample yields hundreds of thousands of distinct CDR3 sequences, of which around 14% are seen a single time; around 7.3% belongs to the top ten. The source was PBMCs from blood, collected 14 to 15 days before vaccination. These receptors were taken from a man aged 45-65 years who received an inactivated influenza vaccine.

This clonotype was recorded at least ten times. The chain recombines TRBV7-2 with TRBJ1-2, with TRBD1 as a possible D gene (5 bases). The germline V gene has CDR1 SGHTA and CDR2 FQGNSA. This CDR3 has 14 residues. Trimming pared 4 bases from V and 2 bases from J, leaving 11 bases between. CDR3: CASSSSWGNYGYTF. CDR3 DNA sequence: TGTGCCAGCAGCTCCTCCTGGGGGAACTATGGCTACACCTTC.

In its sample, this clonotype was seen a few times. The chain joins TRBV2 to TRBJ1-2; no reliable D call. This CDR3 is built from 13 residues. V lost 4 bases and J lost 4, with 10 bases in between. The germline V gene encodes CDR1 SNHLY and CDR2 FYNNEI. The DNA for the CDR3 is TGTGCCAGCAGTGCGGACCCTTCCTATGGCTACACCTTC. It translates to CASSADPSYGYTF.

The chain has TRBV7-2 and TRBJ2-1; 14 bases match TRBD2. Losses at the gene ends were 0 bases for V and 1 base for J; bases not matched to a gene: 5. The length of the CDR3 is 19 residues. Germline CDR1 is SGHTA and CDR2 is FQGNSA. The CDR3 sequence: CASSLAGGLAGVSYNEQFF. CDR3 DNA sequence: TGTGCCAGCAGCTTAGCCGGGGGACTAGCGGGGGTGTCCTACAATGAGCAGTTCTTC.

This chain links TRBV7-2 with TRBJ2-7, with D hard to call. V was trimmed by 3 bases and J by 1 base, leaving 13 bases between them. The CDR3 sequence is 15 residues long. Germline V gene sequence: CDR1 SGHTA, CDR2 FQGNSA. CDR3 sequence: CASSLQVGLSYEQYF. The CDR3 coding sequence is TGTGCCAGCAGCTTGCAGGTGGGGTTATCCTACGAGCAGTACTTC.

This clonotype has a handful of counts. The chain couples TRBV9 to TRBJ1-6; tentative D call: TRBD1 (5 bases). Trimming shortened V by 0 bases and J by 7 bases, and 5 bases separated the two germline ends. The V gene's germline CDR1 is SGDLS and CDR2 YYNGEE. This CDR3 has 13 amino acids. The CDR3 protein is CASSVEGNSPLHF. CDR3 in DNA: TGTGCCAGCAGCGTAGAGGGGAATTCACCCCTCCACTTT. Full variable domain (missing parts from reference TRBV9 and TRBJ1-6): DSGVTQTPKHLITATGQRVTLRCSPRSGDLSVYWYQQSLDQGLQFLIQYYNGEERAKGNILERFSAQQFPDLHSELNLSSLELGDSALYFCASSVEGNSPLHFGNGTRLTVT.

This clonotype was picked up a small number of times. The genes are TRBV5-1 and TRBJ2-7; D remains ambiguous. The CDR3 totals 13 residues. Trimming shortened V by 0 bases and J by 6 bases, and 10 bases separated the two germline ends. From germline, CDR1 is SGHRS and CDR2 YFSETQ. CDR3 in amino acids: CASSLAKGGEQYF. The CDR3 region has the DNA TGCGCCAGCAGCTTGGCCAAGGGTGGCGAGCAGTACTTC.

V usage is TRBV20-1 and J usage is TRBJ2-7; TRBD2 matches 7 bases. CDR3 length: 14 amino acids. Germline trimming cut 3 bases from V and 6 bases from J; bases unmatched to any gene: 11. CDR1 and CDR2 from the germline V gene are DFQATT and SNEGSKA (reference sequence). CDR3 sequence (DNA): TGCAGTGCTAGTACTGCGGCGGGAGCTGCCGAGCAGTACTTC. Its protein is CSASTAAGAAEQYF.